The 19 T cell receptor beta chains below all came from one sample that was sequenced in a study of blood T cell repertoires in COVID-19. TCRdb's copy holds only in-frame clones and misses some; the assay was immunoSEQ multiplex PCR. Of about 160,000 clones listed, less than 90% are singletons. The sequenced material came from peripheral blood. All receptors derive from a woman between 65 and 79 years old with acute or convalescent COVID-19.

The chain recombines TRBV28 with TRBJ1-6; perhaps TRBD1 as D (6 bases). The CDR3 spans 16 residues. CDR1 and CDR2 (germline): MDHEN, SYDVKM. Trimming shortened V by 5 bases and J by 6 bases, and 17 bases separated the two germline ends. The CDR3 DNA sequence: TGTGCCAGCAGTCCGCCCGGACAGACTTCTAATTCACCCCTCCACTTT. Encoded protein: CASSPPGQTSNSPLHF.

The chain couples TRBV28 to TRBJ2-4; D ambiguous. CDR1 and CDR2 from the germline V gene are MDHEN and SYDVKM. The CDR3 totals 14 residues. V gave up 8 bases and J gave up 1 base, with 12 bases separating them. The CDR3 nucleotides read TGTGCCAGCTTTCCAGCGAATGCCAAAAACATTCAGTACTTC. It encodes CASFPANAKNIQYF.

The V gene is TRBV29-1, the J gene TRBJ2-2; 15 bases fit TRBD2. CDR3 size: 16 residues. V shed 5 bases, J shed 4 bases, and the junction held 5 bases outside the gene matches. CDR1 and CDR2 (germline): SQVTM, ANQGSEA. The CDR3 region has the DNA TGCAGCGTTTCGGGACTAGCGGGGGGCGGCACCGGGGAGCTGTTTTTT. Its protein is CSVSGLAGGGTGELFF.

The count of this clone is one. Other DNA sequences of this sample code for an identical CDR3. The V call is TRBV5-1, the J call TRBJ1-2; 7 bases align to TRBD1. Germline V gene lookup returns CDR1 SGHRS and CDR2 YFSETQ. Trimming removed 0 bases from V and 7 bases from J; junction bases left unmatched: 6. This CDR3 is built from 14 residues. As DNA, the CDR3 is TGCGCCAGCAGCTTGGGTGACAGGGCGGGTGGCTACACCTTC. Its translation: CASSLGDRAGGYTF.

The genes are TRBV20-1 and TRBJ1-2; TRBD1 aligns across 10 bases. The trim removed 6 bases at V and 11 bases at J, leaving 6 bases unmatched. There are 11 residues in the CDR3. Looked up from germline, CDR1 is DFQATT and CDR2 is SNEGSKA (reference sequence). CDR3 DNA: TGCAGTGCAGAAGGACAGGGGGTATACACCTTC. This gives the protein CSAEGQGVYTF.

The genes are TRBV6-2 or TRBV6-3 and TRBJ2-2, with a weak D call TRBD1 (6 bases). V was cut by 3 bases and J by 1 base, with 15 bases left in between. The CDR3 is 17 residues long. The V gene's germline CDR1 is MNHEY and CDR2 SVGEGT. CDR3 nucleotides: TGTGCCAGCAGTTATCAGGGCAGGGGTTTGAACACCGGGGAGCTGTTTTTT. Residues: CASSYQGRGLNTGELFF.

This sequence joins TRBV2 and TRBJ1-2; TRBD1 agrees at 8 bases. V lost 2 bases to trimming and J lost 3 bases; unmatched junction nucleotides: 11. From germline, CDR1 is SNHLY and CDR2 FYNNEI. CDR3 length equals 17 residues. CDR3 coding DNA: TGTGCCAGCAGTGAACGCGTTGGCCAGGGGGCTTACTATGGCTACACCTTC. This codes for CASSERVGQGAYYGYTF.

The rearrangement links TRBV30 to TRBJ2-3; 9 bases agree with TRBD2. The CDR3 covers 14 residues. The germline V gene encodes CDR1 GTSNPN and CDR2 SVGIG (reference sequence). The trim removed 6 bases at V and 4 bases at J, leaving 8 bases unmatched. The CDR3 region has the DNA TGTGCCTGCCGTAGCGGGAGTTTGCCAGATACGCAGTATTTT. This translates into CACRSGSLPDTQYF. Supplemented by reference TRBV30 and TRBJ2-3, the full variable domain reads SQTIHQWPATLVQPVGSPLSLECTVEGTSNPNLYWYRQAAGRGLQLLFYSVGIGQISSEVPQNLSASRPQDRQFILSSKKLLLSDSGFYLCACRSGSLPDTQYFGPGTRLTVL.

About this clone itself: Other DNA sequences in this sample translate to the same CDR3. The chain is built from TRBV19 and TRBJ2-2; 9 nucleotides agree with TRBD1. V shed 5 bases and J 1 base; nucleotides not matched to a gene: 2. Germline CDR1 LNHDA, CDR2 SQIVND (reference sequence). The CDR3 has 15 amino acids. This CDR3 is CASSVGQGNTGELFF. CDR3 nucleotides: TGTGCCAGTAGTGTGGGACAGGGGAACACCGGGGAGCTGTTTTTT. The whole variable domain, filled in from reference TRBV19 and TRBJ2-2, reads DGGITQSPKYLFRKEGQNVTLSCEQNLNHDAMYWYRQDPGQGLRLIYYSQIVNDFQKGDIAEGYSVSREKKESFPLTVTSAQKNPTAFYLCASSVGQGNTGELFFGEGSRLTVL.

The V and J genes are TRBV20-1 and TRBJ2-4; 7 bases align to TRBD2. This CDR3 region has 11 residues. Germline CDR1 DFQATT, CDR2 SNEGSKA (reference sequence). In DNA form, the CDR3 reads TGCAGGGGGACTATAAGAAACATTCAGTACTTC. Encoded protein: CRGTIRNIQYF.

The chain has TRBV6-5 and TRBJ1-3; 7 nucleotides match TRBD1. The trim removed 6 bases at V and 3 bases at J, leaving 8 bases unmatched. The CDR3 has 15 residues. Germline V CDR1 and CDR2: MNHEY, SVGAGI. CDR3 in DNA: TGTGCCAGCAGCAAGCAGGGGGTCAGTGGAAACACCATATATTTT. Residues: CASSKQGVSGNTIYF.

V is TRBV6-5 and J is TRBJ1-1, with 12 bases identical to TRBD1. With V trimmed by 6 bases and J by 6 bases, 5 bases remained unmatched. Germline V CDR1 and CDR2: MNHEY, SVGAGI. This CDR3 has 14 residues. The CDR3 loop is CASRRDRGRSEAFF. The CDR3 nucleotides are TGTGCCAGCAGAAGGGACAGGGGGCGTTCTGAAGCTTTCTTT.

The chain recombines TRBV19 with TRBJ1-6, with 8 bases fitting TRBD1. The CDR3 runs 15 residues. Germline CDR1 reads LNHDA; CDR2 reads SQIVND (reference sequence). The V gene end was trimmed by 10 bases and the J gene end by 9 bases; junction bases not matched to a gene: 14. CDR3 region: CATRPPGTGRSPLHF. In DNA form, the CDR3 reads TGTGCCACCAGGCCCCCGGGGACAGGCCGTTCACCCCTCCACTTT.

This clone was detected only once. This chain links TRBV2 with TRBJ1-4; tentatively, D is TRBD1 (6 bases). The CDR3 length is 14 residues. V lost 6 bases and J lost 0, with 8 bases in between. CDR1 and CDR2 from the germline V gene are SNHLY and FYNNEI. The CDR3 sequence: CASRWGPTNEKLFF. The CDR3 region has the DNA TGTGCCAGCAGGTGGGGGCCAACTAATGAAAAACTGTTTTTT. Supplemented by reference TRBV2 and TRBJ1-4, the full variable domain reads EPEVTQTPSHQVTQMGQEVILRCVPISNHLYFYWYRQILGQKVEFLVSFYNNEISEKSEIFDDQFSVERPDGSNFTLKIRSTKLEDSAMYFCASRWGPTNEKLFFGSGTQLSVL.

In this sample, this clone turned up once. This chain uses TRBV11-3 with TRBJ2-5, with TRBD1 matching 7 bases. This CDR3 is built from 13 residues. CDR1 and CDR2 (germline): SGHNT, YENEEA. The trim removed 4 bases at V and 3 bases at J, leaving 2 bases unmatched. CDR3 sequence: CASSSGQKETQYF. CDR3 nucleotides: TGTGCCAGCAGCTCGGGACAGAAAGAGACCCAGTACTTC.

This chain uses TRBV6-1 with TRBJ1-6; no definite D call. Per germline, CDR1 MNHNS and CDR2 SASEGT. This CDR3 is 14 amino acids long. Trimming left V 3 bases short and J 13 bases short, with 16 bases between. The CDR3 DNA follows: TGTGCCAGCAGTGAGGACTGGTCCCTGTCTCCCCTCCACTTT. It yields the protein CASSEDWSLSPLHF.

J is TRBJ1-6 and V is TRBV4-2; 7 nucleotides agree with TRBD1. The CDR3 extends over 14 amino acids. The ends lost 5 bases at V and 6 bases at J; junction bases unmatched: 4. Germline V gene data show CDR1 as LGHNA and CDR2 as YNFKEQ. The CDR3 spells CASSEGQLNSPLHF. The CDR3 DNA sequence: TGTGCCAGCAGCGAGGGACAGCTTAATTCACCCCTCCACTTT.

A few counts support this clone. The chain is built from TRBV19 and TRBJ1-1; no clear D. The germline CDR1 and CDR2 sequences are LNHDA and SQIVND (reference sequence). V was cut by 3 bases and J by 0 bases, with 8 bases left in between. This CDR3 is built from 14 residues. The CDR3 here is CASSMAGLNTEAFF. CDR3 sequence (DNA): TGTGCCAGTAGTATGGCTGGGCTGAACACTGAAGCTTTCTTT.

The chain links TRBV6-5 to TRBJ1-6; D is ambiguous. V was shortened by 5 bases and J by 4 bases, with 9 bases between the two germline ends. Germline loops: CDR1 MNHEY, CDR2 SVGAGI. This CDR3 is 14 amino acids long. The CDR3 DNA is TGTGCCAGCAGTAACAATCGTTATAATTCACCCCTCCACTTT. Its protein product is CASSNNRYNSPLHF.